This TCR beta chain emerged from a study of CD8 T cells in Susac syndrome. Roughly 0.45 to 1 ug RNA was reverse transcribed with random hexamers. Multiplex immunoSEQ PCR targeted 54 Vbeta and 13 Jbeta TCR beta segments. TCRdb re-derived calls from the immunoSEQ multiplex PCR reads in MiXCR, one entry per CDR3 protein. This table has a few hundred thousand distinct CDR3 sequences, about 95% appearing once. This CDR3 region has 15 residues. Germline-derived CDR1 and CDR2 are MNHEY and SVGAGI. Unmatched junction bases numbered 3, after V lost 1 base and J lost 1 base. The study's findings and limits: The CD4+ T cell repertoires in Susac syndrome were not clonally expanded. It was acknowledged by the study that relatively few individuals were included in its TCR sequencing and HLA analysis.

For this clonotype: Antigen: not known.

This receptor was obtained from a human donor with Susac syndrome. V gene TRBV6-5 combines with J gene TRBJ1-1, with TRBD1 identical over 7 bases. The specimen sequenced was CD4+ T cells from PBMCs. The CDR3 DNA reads TGTGCCAGCAGTTACTTCGGGACAGCGAACACTGAAGCTTTCTTT. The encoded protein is CASSYFGTANTEAFF.